The sequence of this TCR beta chain was determined in a study of Ad26.COV2.S vaccination and SARS-CoV-2 variants. Here immunoSEQ multiplex PCR was the method, and the copy in TCRdb shows in-frame clones only, minus some. The repertoire holds approximately 420,000 clones, with 75% to 90% as singletons. Stated treatment: about 20 received Ad26.COV2.S at low or high dose, single or two shots; about 5 received placebo; per-sample allocation not given. All samples were drawn on day 63, counting from the first vaccine or placebo injection. Germline V CDR1 and CDR2: GTSNPN, SVGIG (reference sequence). V lost 0 bases, J lost 5 bases, and 16 bases lay in between. This CDR3 spans 15 amino acids.

The specimen was peripheral blood, collected in a trial of Ad26.COV2.S vaccine versus placebo. The genes are TRBV30 and TRBJ1-2; D is unresolved. This TCR derives from a person aged 18-60 years who received the Ad26.COV2.S COVID-19 vaccine or a placebo. This chain's CDR3 is CAWSVRGVAPYGYTF. The DNA for the CDR3 is TGTGCCTGGAGTGTACGAGGAGTGGCCCCGTATGGCTACACCTTC.